The clone carrying this TCR beta chain was observed a handful of times. The sample originates from a study of blood T cells in healthy people across ages. Trimming stripped 5 bases from V and 5 bases from J, with 4 bases between. CDR3 size: 12 residues. Then a second PCR, running about 6 to 12 cycles, was carried out with a sample-barcoded 5' primer and a J-beta primer mix. TCRdb processed the 5' RACE reads anew with MiXCR; each CDR3 protein has one entry. The sample carries over a million distinct CDR3 sequences, 35% to 45% recorded once. The rearrangement uses TRBV12-3 or TRBV12-4 and TRBJ1-6; unclear D gene. The receptor was isolated from a woman aged 18-29 years in good health. The sample was blood. The CDR3 loop is CASSTDNSPLHF. The CDR3 DNA follows: TGTGCCAGCAGTACCGATAATTCACCCCTCCACTTT.